This entry lists 13 T cell receptor beta chains sequenced from one sample in a study of cytomegalovirus exposure and HLA in healthy donors. Primers included in the PCR were 60 Vbeta and 13 Jbeta primers. Profiling relied on immunoSEQ multiplex PCR, and the TCRdb table lists in-frame clones only, not all of them. The sample lists 180,000 or so clones; 65% to 85% were seen once. Sequencing input: PBMCs. The receptors were sampled from a girl aged 10 to 17 in good health and CMV-seropositive.

The CDR3 DNA sequence: TGCAGCGTTTTCTTACGGGACACCCCTAACTATGGCTACACCTTC. Amino acids: CSVFLRDTPNYGYTF. The rearrangement links TRBV29-1 to TRBJ1-2; D may be TRBD1 (6 bases). V lost 5 bases, J lost 0 bases, and 16 bases lay in between. Germline CDR1 is SQVTM and CDR2 is ANQGSEA. The CDR3 contains 15 residues.

The rearrangement links TRBV18 to TRBJ2-7; D possibly corresponds to TRBD2 (6 bases). This CDR3 is 15 amino acids long. The ends were cut back, 2 bases at V and 0 bases at J, with 11 bases in the middle. From germline, CDR1 is KGHSH and CDR2 LQKENI. The DNA of the CDR3 is TGTGCCAGCTCACCAGGGACTGTGAGCTCCTACGAGCAGTACTTC. Translation gives CASSPGTVSSYEQYF.

The CDR3 is CASSLSPGRGSSGNTIYF. DNA of the CDR3: TGTGCCAGCAGCTTGTCCCCAGGGAGGGGGTCCTCTGGAAACACCATATATTTT. The gene calls are TRBV5-5 and TRBJ1-3, with D maybe TRBD1 (6 bases). The CDR3 totals 18 residues. Germline V gives CDR1 SGHKS, CDR2 YYEKEE (reference sequence). The V and J ends lost 1 base and 0 bases respectively, with 17 bases between them.

This clone was seen a few times. This sequence joins TRBV19 and TRBJ2-7; D unresolved. The V end lost 5 bases, the J end lost 3 bases, and 11 bases lay between the germline ends. Germline V lookup: CDR1 LNHDA, CDR2 SQIVND (reference sequence). This CDR3 has 13 amino acids. The CDR3 DNA reads as TGTGCCAGTAGTTTCCGTGGCAGCTACGAGCAGTACTTC. Encoded protein: CASSFRGSYEQYF.

J is TRBJ2-1 and V is TRBV19, with 16 bases matching TRBD2. Germline lookup yields CDR1 LNHDA and CDR2 SQIVND (reference sequence). The V gene end was trimmed by 7 bases and the J gene end by 0 bases; junction bases not matched to a gene: 6. The CDR3 runs to 18 residues. The CDR3 coding sequence is TGTGCCAGTACCCCGGGACTAGCGGGAGGGAGCTCCTACAATGAGCAGTTCTTC. Protein product: CASTPGLAGGSSYNEQFF.

The chain has TRBV11-2 and TRBJ2-1, with TRBD1 matching over 9 bases. From germline, CDR1 is SGHAT and CDR2 FQNNGV. This CDR3 has 17 amino acids. V trimming: 2 bases; J trimming: 4 bases; junction bases outside the gene matches: 9. The CDR3: CASSLQGTGFGYNEQFF. The CDR3 DNA follows: TGTGCCAGCAGCTTACAGGGGACAGGGTTCGGGTACAATGAGCAGTTCTTC.

This chain links TRBV19 with TRBJ2-3; TRBD2 agrees at 7 bases. Germline CDR1 and CDR2: LNHDA and SQIVND (reference sequence). V dropped 6 bases and J dropped 4; count of bases not matched to a gene: 7. CDR3 size: 14 residues. The CDR3 reads CASRLAGEADTQYF. CDR3 bases: TGTGCCAGTAGACTTGCGGGAGAAGCAGATACGCAGTATTTT.

The CDR3, as DNA: TGTGCCTGGAGCGCCCCAGGACCCCAGCATTTT. Translating gives CAWSAPGPQHF. The chain combines TRBV30 with TRBJ1-5; D is unclear. CDR1 is GTSNPN and CDR2 is SVGIG in the germline V gene (reference sequence). V was shortened by 3 bases and J by 10 bases, with 10 bases between the two germline ends. This CDR3 region has 11 residues.

The chain carries TRBV2 and TRBJ1-4, with D unclear. This CDR3 is 16 amino acids long. CDR1 and CDR2 from the germline V gene are SNHLY and FYNNEI. The ends were cut back, 7 bases at V and 5 bases at J, with 20 bases in the middle. CDR3: CASIHLKRRINEKLFF. In nucleotides, the CDR3 is TGTGCCAGCATTCATTTAAAACGGAGGATAAATGAAAAACTGTTTTTT.

The CDR3 DNA is TGTGCCAGCAGCTCGCCTGGGGACAGCCAAGTTAATGAAAAACTGTTTTTT. Amino acid sequence: CASSSPGDSQVNEKLFF. The genes are TRBV7-9 and TRBJ1-4; TRBD1 aligns across 7 bases. This CDR3 spans 17 amino acids. The J segment lost 4 bases and the V segment lost 4 bases, leaving 12 bases of the junction unmatched. CDR1 is SEHNR, CDR2 FQNEAQ, per germline (reference sequence). The variable domain in full, with the rest retrieved from reference TRBV7-9 and TRBJ1-4, is DTGVSQNPRHKITKRGQNVTFRCDPISEHNRLYWYRQTLGQGPEFLTYFQNEAQLEKSRLLSDRFSAERPKGSFSTLEIQRTEQGDSAMYLCASSSPGDSQVNEKLFFGSGTQLSVL.

DNA for the CDR3: TGTGCCAGCAGCTTAGGGGGGACTAGCGGGATGTACAATGAGCAGTTCTTC. This encodes CASSLGGTSGMYNEQFF. The chain carries TRBV11-2 and TRBJ2-1; 13 bases fit TRBD2. Trimming removed 1 base from V and 4 bases from J; junction bases left unmatched: 4. The CDR3 has 17 amino acids. CDR1 and CDR2 from the germline V gene are SGHAT and FQNNGV.

This rearrangement joins TRBV7-9 to TRBJ1-1, with 11 bases that match TRBD1. V dropped 5 bases and J dropped 3; count of bases not matched to a gene: 11. This CDR3 contains 17 residues. Germline V CDR1 and CDR2: SEHNR, FQNEAQ (reference sequence). CDR3 loop: CASSRWTGGWTDTEAFF. Here the CDR3 DNA reads TGTGCCAGCAGCCGGTGGACAGGGGGCTGGACGGACACTGAAGCTTTCTTT.

The chain has TRBV6-5 and TRBJ2-7; TRBD2 aligns across 12 bases. The germline gives CDR1 MNHEY, CDR2 SVGAGI. With 0 bases clipped from V and 4 bases from J, the junction kept 4 bases outside the gene matches. This CDR3 has 16 residues. The CDR3 is CASSYSGLAGRYEQYF. In nucleotides, the CDR3 is TGTGCCAGCAGTTACTCCGGACTAGCGGGAAGGTACGAGCAGTACTTC.